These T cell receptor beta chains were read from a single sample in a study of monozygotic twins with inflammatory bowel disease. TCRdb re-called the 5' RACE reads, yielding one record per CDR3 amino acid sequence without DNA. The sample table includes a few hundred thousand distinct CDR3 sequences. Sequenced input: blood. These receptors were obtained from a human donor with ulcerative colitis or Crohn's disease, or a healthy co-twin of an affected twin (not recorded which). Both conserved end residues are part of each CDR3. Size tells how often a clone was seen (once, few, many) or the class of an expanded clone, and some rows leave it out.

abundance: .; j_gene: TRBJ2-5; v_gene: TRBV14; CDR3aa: CASSPLGQGRETQYF
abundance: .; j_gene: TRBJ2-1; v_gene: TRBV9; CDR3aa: CASSVHTGTRYNEQFF
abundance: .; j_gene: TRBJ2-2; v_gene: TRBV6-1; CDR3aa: CASSKTESGELFF
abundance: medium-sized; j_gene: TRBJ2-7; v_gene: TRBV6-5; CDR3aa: CASSYSPQGGYEQYF
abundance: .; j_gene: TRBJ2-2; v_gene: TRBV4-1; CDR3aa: CASSLRLAGVTGELFF
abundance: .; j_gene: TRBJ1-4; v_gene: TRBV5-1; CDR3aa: CASSLDQPNEKLFF
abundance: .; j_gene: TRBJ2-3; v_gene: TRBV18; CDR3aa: CASSLTGGRTDTQYF
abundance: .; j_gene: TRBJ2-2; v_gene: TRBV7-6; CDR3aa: CASSYPSYTGELFF
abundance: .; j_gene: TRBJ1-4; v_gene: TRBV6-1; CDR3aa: CASMKGVTNEKLFF
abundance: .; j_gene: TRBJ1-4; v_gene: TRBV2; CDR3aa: CASKRDRTYNEKLFF
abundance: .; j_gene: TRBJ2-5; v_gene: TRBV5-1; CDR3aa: CASSLGSLWTGIETQYF
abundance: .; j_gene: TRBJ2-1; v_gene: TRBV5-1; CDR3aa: CASSPRLAGGLEQFF
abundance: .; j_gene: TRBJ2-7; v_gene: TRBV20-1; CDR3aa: CSARDDGFSYEQYF
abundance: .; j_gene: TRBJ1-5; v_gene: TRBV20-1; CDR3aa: CSARDLGDRGNQPQHF
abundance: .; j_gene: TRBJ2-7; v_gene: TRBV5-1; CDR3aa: CASSSADSPYEQYF
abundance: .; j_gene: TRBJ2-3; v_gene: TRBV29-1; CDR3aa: CSVGLHRDRGADTQYF
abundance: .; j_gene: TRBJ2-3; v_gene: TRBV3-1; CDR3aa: CASSQWDRFTDTQYF
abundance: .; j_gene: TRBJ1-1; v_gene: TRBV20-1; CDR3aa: CSASLDVGGTEAFF
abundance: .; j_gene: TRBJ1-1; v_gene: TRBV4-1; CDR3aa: CASSQRAGGSSTEAFF
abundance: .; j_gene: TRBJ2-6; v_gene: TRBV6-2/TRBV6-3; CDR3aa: CATGQGAMVLAGANVLTF
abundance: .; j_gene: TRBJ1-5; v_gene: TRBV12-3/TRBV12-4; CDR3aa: CASSAGFSNQPQHF
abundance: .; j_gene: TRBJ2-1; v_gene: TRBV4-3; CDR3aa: CASSQENTRSSYNEQFF
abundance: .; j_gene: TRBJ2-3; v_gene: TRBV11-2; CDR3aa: CASSFGDFLIDTQYF
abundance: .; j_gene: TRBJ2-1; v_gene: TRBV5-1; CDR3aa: CASSLAREGANEQFF
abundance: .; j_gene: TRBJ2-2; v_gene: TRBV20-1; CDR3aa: CSAQRDRVNTGELFF
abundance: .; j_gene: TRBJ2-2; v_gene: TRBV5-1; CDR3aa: CASSLVRDSYTGELFF
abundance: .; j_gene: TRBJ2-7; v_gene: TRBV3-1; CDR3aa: CATRASGYYEQYF
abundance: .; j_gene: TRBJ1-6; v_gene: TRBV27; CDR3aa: CASSYRGHTRPLHF
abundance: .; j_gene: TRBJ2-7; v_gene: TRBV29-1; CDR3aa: CSVAPGQGYEQYF
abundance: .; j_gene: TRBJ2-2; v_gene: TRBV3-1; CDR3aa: CASSRQGSAGELFF
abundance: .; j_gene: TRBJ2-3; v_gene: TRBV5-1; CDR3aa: CASSPGASGGTDTQYF
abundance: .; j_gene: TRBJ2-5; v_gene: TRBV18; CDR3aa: CASSPSSGYQETQYF
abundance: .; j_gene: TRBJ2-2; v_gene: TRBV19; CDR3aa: CASSGRDGLETATGELFF
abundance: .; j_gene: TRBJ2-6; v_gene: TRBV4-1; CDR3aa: CASSRGDSGANVLTF
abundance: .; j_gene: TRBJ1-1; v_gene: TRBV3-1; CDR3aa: CASSQGREGKAFF
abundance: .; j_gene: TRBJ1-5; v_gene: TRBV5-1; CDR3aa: CASSPEPPGGQPQHF
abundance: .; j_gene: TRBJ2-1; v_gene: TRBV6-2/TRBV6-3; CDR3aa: CAGSSDDTKQFF
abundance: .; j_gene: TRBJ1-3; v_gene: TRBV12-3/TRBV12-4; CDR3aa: CASSISSAGNTIYF
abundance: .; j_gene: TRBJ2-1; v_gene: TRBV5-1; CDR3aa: CASSSLAGGFYNEQFF
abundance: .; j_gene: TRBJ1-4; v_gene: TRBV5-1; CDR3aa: CASSLRSEVIEKLFF
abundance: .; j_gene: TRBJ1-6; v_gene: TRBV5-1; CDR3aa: CASTTAPTGRSPLHF
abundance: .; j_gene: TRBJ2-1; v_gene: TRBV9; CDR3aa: CASSVWARVNEQFF
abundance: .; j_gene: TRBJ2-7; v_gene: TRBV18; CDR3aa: CASWDGAYEQYF
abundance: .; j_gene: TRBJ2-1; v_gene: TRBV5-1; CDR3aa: CASSGRNEQFF
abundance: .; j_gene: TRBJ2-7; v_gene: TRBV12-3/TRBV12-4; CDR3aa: CARGATLVPSNYEQYF